The sequence of this T cell receptor (beta chain) was determined in a study of T cell repertoires and Cas9 in healthy adults. As for the study in general: Characterization of SpCas9-reactive CD4 and CD8 T cells covered multi-effector potency, cytotoxicity and lineage. Study-level results: Apparently, regulatory T cells were frequent among SpCas9-reactive T cells. SpCas9-reactive regulatory T cells reportedly mitigated SpCas9-reactive effector T cells in vitro.

The CDR3 totals 14 residues. The germline V gene has CDR1 GTSNPN and CDR2 SVGIG (reference sequence). Trimming took 3 bases from V and 0 from J, leaving 11 bases between them. The assay was immunoSEQ multiplex PCR, and TCRdb's table has in-frame clones only and misses some. The data contain over a thousand clones, roughly 72% of them singletons. The receptor was isolated from a human donor in good health. This chain joins TRBV30 and TRBJ1-1; no firm D call. Sequences were obtained from SpCas9-reactive Tregs (CD4+, CD25+, CD127-, CD137+, CD154-) from PBMCs; culture status not recorded. CDR3 DNA sequence: TGTGCCTGGAGGCTCCAGCTCCTGAACACTGAAGCTTTCTTT. Protein sequence: CAWRLQLLNTEAFF. The variable domain in full, completed from reference TRBV30 and TRBJ1-1, reads SQTIHQWPATLVQPVGSPLSLECTVEGTSNPNLYWYRQAAGRGLQLLFYSVGIGQISSEVPQNLSASRPQDRQFILSSKKLLLSDSGFYLCAWRLQLLNTEAFFGQGTRLTVV.